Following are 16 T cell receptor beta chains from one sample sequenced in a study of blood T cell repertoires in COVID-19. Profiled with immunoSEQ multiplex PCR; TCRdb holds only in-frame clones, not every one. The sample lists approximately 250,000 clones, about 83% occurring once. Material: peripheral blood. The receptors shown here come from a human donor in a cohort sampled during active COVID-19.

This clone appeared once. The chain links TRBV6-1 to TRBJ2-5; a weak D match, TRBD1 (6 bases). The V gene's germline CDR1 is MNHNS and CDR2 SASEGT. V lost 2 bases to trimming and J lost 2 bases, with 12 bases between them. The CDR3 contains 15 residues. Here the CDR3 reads CASSERARGQETQYF. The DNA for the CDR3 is TGTGCCAGCAGTGAACGGGCAAGGGGGCAAGAGACCCAGTACTTC.

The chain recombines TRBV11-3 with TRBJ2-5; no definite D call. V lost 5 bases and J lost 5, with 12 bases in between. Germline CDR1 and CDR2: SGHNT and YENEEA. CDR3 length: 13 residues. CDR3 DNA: TGTGCCAGCAGCCCACGCCCAGGCGAGACCCAGTACTTC. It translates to CASSPRPGETQYF.

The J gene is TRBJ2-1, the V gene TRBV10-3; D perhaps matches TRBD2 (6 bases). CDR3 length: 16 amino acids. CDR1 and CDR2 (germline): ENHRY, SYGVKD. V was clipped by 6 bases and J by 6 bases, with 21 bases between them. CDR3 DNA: TGTGCCATCAGCCCACGGACACTCGGGGGTACCAATGAGCAGTTCTTC. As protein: CAISPRTLGGTNEQFF.

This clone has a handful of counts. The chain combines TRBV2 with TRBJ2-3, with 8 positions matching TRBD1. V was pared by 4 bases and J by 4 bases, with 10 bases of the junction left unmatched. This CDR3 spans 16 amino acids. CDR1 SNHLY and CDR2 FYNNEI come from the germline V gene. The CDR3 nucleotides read TGTGCCAGCAGTGTGCAGGGGGCAAGTAATTCAGATACGCAGTATTTT. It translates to CASSVQGASNSDTQYF.

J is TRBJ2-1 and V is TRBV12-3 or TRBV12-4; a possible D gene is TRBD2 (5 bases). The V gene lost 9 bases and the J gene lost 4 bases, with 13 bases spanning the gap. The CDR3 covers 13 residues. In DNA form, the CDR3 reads TGTGCCAGTACCGGGATACTGTACAATGAGCAGTTCTTC. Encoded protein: CASTGILYNEQFF.

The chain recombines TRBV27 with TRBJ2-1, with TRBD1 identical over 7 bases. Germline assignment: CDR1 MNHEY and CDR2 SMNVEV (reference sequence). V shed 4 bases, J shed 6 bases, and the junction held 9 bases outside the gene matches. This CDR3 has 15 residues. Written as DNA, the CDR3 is TGTGCCAGCAGTTCTCCGGGACAGCTACTCAATGAGCAGTTCTTC. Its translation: CASSSPGQLLNEQFF.

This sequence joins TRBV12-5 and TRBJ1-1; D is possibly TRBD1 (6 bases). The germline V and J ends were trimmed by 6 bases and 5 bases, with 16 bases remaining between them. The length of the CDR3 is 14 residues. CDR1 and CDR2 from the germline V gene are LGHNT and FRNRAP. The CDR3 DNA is TGTGCTAGTGGGCTCGAGCTCAGGGGAACTGAAGCTTTCTTT. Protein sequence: CASGLELRGTEAFF.

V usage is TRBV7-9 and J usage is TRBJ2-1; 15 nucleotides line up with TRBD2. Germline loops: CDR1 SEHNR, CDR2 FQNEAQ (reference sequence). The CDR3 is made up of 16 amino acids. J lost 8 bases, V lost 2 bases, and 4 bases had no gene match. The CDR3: CASSLRTSGRADEQFF. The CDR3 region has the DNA TGTGCCAGCAGCTTACGGACTAGCGGGAGGGCCGATGAGCAGTTCTTC.

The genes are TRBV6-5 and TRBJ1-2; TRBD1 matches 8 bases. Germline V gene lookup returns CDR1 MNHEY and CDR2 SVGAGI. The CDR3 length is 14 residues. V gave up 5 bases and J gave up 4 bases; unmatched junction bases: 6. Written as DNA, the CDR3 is TGTGCCAGCAGTCAGGACAGGGATGGCTATGGCTACACCTTC. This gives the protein CASSQDRDGYGYTF.

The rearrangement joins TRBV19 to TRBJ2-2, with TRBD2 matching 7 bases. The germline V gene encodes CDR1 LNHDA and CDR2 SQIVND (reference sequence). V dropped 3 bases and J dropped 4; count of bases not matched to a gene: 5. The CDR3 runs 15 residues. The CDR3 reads CASSILAESTGELFF. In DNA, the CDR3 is TGTGCCAGTAGTATTCTAGCGGAGTCCACCGGGGAGCTGTTTTTT.

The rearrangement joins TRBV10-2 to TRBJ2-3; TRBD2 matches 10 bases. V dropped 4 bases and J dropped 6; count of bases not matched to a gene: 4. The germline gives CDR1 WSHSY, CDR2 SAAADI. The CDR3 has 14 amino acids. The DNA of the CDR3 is TGCGCCAGCAGTGGAGCGGGGGGGCCGGATACGCAGTATTTT. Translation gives CASSGAGGPDTQYF.

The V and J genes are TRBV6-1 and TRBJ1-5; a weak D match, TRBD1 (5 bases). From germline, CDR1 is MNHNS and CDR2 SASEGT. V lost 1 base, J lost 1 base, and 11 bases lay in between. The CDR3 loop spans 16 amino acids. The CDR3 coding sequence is TGTGCCAGCAGTGAAGTCGAGACAGAAAGCAATCAGCCCCAGCATTTT. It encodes CASSEVETESNQPQHF.

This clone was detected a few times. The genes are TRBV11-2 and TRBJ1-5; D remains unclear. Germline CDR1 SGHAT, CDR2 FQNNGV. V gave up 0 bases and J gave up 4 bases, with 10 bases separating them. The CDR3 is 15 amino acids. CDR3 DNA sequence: TGTGCCAGCAGCTTAGACGGGGTAATGAATCAGCCCCAGCATTTT. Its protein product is CASSLDGVMNQPQHF.

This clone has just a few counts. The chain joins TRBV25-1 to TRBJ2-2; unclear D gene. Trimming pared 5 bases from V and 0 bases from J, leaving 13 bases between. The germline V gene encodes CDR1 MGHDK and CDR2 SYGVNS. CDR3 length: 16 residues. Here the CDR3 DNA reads TGTGCCAGCAGTCCGTCACAGATCGCGAACACCGGGGAGCTGTTTTTT. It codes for CASSPSQIANTGELFF. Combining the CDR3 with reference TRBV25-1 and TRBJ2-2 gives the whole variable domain EADIYQTPRYLVIGTGKKITLECSQTMGHDKMYWYQQDPGMELHLIHYSYGVNSTEKGDLSSESTVSRIRTEHFPLTLESARPSHTSQYLCASSPSQIANTGELFFGEGSRLTVL.

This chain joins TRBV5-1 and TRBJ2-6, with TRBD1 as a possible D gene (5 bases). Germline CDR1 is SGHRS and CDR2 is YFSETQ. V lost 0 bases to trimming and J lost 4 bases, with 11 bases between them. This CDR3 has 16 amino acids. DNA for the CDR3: TGCGCCAGCAGCTTGGAAGGGGCGCGAGGGGCCAACGTCCTGACTTTC. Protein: CASSLEGARGANVLTF.

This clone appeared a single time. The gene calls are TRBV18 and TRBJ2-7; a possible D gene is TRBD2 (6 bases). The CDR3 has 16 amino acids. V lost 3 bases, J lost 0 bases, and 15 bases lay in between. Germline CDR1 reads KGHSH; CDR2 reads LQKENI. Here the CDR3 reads CASSPAGGVSSYEQYF. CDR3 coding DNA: TGTGCCAGCTCACCCGCTGGCGGGGTGAGCTCCTACGAGCAGTACTTC.